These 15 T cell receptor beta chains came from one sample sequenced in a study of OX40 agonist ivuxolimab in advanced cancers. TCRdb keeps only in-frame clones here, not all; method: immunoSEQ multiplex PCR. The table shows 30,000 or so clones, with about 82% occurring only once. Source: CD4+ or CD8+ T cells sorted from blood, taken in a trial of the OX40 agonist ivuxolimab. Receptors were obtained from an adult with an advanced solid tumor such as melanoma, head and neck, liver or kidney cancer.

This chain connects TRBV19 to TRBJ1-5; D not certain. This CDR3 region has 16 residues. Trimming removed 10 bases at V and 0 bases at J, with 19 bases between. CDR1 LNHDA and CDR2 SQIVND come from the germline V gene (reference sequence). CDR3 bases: TGTGCCACCTCACTCTCGGGCACCCTTAGCAATCAGCCCCAGCATTTT. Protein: CATSLSGTLSNQPQHF.

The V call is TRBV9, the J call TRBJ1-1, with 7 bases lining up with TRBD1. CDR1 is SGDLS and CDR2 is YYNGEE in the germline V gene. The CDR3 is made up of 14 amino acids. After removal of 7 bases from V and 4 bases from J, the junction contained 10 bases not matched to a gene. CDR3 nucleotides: TGTGCCAGCGGGGAGGGGGCGCCGGGCACTGAAGCTTTCTTT. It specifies CASGEGAPGTEAFF. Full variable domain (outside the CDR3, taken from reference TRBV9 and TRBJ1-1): DSGVTQTPKHLITATGQRVTLRCSPRSGDLSVYWYQQSLDQGLQFLIQYYNGEERAKGNILERFSAQQFPDLHSELNLSSLELGDSALYFCASGEGAPGTEAFFGQGTRLTVV.

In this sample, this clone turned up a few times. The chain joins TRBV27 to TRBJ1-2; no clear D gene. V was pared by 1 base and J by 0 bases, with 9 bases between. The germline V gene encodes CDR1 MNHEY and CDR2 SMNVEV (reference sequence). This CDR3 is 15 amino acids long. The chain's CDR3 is CASSLYSGANYGYTF. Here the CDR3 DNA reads TGTGCCAGCAGTTTATATAGCGGGGCTAACTATGGCTACACCTTC.

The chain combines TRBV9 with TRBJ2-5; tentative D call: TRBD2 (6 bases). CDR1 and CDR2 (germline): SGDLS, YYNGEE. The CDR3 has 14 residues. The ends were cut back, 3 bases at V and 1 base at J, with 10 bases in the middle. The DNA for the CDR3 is TGTGCCAGCAGCGATCGGGGGACCCAAGAGACCCAGTACTTC. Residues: CASSDRGTQETQYF.

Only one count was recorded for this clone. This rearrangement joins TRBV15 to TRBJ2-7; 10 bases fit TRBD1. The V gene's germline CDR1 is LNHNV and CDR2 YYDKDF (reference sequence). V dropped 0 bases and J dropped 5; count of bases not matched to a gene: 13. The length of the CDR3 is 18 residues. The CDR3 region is CATSRENPPGQGWNEQYF. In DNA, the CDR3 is TGTGCCACCAGCAGAGAGAACCCTCCGGGACAGGGGTGGAACGAGCAGTACTTC.

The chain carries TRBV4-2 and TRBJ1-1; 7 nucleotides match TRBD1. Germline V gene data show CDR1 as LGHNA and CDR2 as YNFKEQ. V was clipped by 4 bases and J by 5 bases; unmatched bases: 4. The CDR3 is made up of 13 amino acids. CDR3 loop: CASSLQTGTEAFF. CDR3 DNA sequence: TGTGCCAGCAGCCTCCAGACAGGGACTGAAGCTTTCTTT.

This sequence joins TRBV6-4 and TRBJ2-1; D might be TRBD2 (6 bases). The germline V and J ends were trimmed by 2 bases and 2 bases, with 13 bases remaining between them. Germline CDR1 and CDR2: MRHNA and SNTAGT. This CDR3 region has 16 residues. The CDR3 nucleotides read TGTGCCAGCAGTGACAAGGAGGGGACCGCCTACAATGAGCAGTTCTTC. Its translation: CASSDKEGTAYNEQFF.

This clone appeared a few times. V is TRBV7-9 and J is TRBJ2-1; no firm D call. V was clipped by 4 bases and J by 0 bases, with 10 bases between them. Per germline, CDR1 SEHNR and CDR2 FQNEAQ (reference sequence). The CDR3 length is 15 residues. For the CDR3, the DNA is TGTGCCAGCAGCTCACTCGCGAGCTCCTACAATGAGCAGTTCTTC. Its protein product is CASSSLASSYNEQFF. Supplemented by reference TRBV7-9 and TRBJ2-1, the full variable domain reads DTGVSQNPRHKITKRGQNVTFRCDPISEHNRLYWYRQTLGQGPEFLTYFQNEAQLEKSRLLSDRFSAERPKGSFSTLEIQRTEQGDSAMYLCASSSLASSYNEQFFGPGTRLTVL.

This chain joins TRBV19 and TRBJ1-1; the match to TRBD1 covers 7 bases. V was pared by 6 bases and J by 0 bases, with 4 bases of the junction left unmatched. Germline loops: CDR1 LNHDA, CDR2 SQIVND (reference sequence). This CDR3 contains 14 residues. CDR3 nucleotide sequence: TGTGCCAGTAGATACAGGGGTATGAACACTGAAGCTTTCTTT. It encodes CASRYRGMNTEAFF.

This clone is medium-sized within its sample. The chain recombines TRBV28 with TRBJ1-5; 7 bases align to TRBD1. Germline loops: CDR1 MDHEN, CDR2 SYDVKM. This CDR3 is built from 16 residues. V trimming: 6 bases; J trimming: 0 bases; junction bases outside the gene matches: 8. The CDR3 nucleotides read TGTGCCAGCAGACTTCCGGGACAGTATAGCAATCAGCCCCAGCATTTT. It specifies CASRLPGQYSNQPQHF. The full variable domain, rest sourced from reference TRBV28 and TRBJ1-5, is DVKVTQSSRYLVKRTGEKVFLECVQDMDHENMFWYRQDPGLGLRLIYFSYDVKMKEKGDIPEGYSVSREKKERFSLILESASTNQTSMYLCASRLPGQYSNQPQHFGDGTRLSIL.

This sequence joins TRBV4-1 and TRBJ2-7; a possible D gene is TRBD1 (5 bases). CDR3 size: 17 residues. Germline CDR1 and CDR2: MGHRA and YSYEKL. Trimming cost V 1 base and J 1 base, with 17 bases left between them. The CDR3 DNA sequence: TGCGCCAGCAGCCAAGGGGTCCAGGGATGGATGTCCTACGAGCAGTACTTC. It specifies CASSQGVQGWMSYEQYF.

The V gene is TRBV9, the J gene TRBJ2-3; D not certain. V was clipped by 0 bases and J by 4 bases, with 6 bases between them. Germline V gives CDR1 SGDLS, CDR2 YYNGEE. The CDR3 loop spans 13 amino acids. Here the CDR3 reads CASSVEASDTQYF. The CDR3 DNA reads TGTGCCAGCAGCGTAGAGGCGTCAGATACGCAGTATTTT. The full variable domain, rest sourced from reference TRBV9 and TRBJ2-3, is DSGVTQTPKHLITATGQRVTLRCSPRSGDLSVYWYQQSLDQGLQFLIQYYNGEERAKGNILERFSAQQFPDLHSELNLSSLELGDSALYFCASSVEASDTQYFGPGTRLTVL.

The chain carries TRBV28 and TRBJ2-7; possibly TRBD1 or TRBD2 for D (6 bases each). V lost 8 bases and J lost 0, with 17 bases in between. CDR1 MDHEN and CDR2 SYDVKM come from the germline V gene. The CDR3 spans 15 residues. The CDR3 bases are TGTGCCAGCGGAACGAAACAGGGAGGCTCCTACGAGCAGTACTTC. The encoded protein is CASGTKQGGSYEQYF.

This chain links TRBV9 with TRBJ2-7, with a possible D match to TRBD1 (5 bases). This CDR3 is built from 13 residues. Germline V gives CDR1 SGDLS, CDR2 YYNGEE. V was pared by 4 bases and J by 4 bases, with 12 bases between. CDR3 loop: CASSPRTSYEQYF. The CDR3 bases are TGTGCCAGCAGCCCGCGGACAAGTTACGAGCAGTACTTC.

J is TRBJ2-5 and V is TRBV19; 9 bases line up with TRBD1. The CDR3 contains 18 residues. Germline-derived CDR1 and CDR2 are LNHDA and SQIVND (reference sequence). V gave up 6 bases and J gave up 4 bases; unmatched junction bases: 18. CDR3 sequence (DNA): TGTGCCAGTAGCCAGACAGGGGGGGGATACCCTGCAGGAGAGACCCAGTACTTC. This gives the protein CASSQTGGGYPAGETQYF.